The present entry profiles one T cell receptor (beta chain) with its context. Libraries were prepared by immunoSEQ multiplex PCR; TCRdb keeps only in-frame clonotypes and omits some of them. The top ten clones hold roughly 12% of a sample with 39,000 or so clones, more than 90% of them seen once. The entry originates in a study of T cell changes during pregnancy in multiple sclerosis. The trim removed 5 bases at V and 2 bases at J, leaving 5 bases unmatched. The germline V gene encodes CDR1 MGHRA and CDR2 YSYEKL. This CDR3 is built from 14 residues. Here the sequenced sample was CD8+ T cells from peripheral blood mononuclear cells, taken after pregnancy. The chain employs TRBV4-1 and TRBJ2-5; 7 bases line up with TRBD1. The sequence was collected from a female donor with multiple sclerosis, enrolled in a pregnancy study. CDR3 nucleotide sequence: TGCGCCAGCAGCAACCCGGGACAGCAAGAGACCCAGTACTTC. Protein: CASSNPGQQETQYF.